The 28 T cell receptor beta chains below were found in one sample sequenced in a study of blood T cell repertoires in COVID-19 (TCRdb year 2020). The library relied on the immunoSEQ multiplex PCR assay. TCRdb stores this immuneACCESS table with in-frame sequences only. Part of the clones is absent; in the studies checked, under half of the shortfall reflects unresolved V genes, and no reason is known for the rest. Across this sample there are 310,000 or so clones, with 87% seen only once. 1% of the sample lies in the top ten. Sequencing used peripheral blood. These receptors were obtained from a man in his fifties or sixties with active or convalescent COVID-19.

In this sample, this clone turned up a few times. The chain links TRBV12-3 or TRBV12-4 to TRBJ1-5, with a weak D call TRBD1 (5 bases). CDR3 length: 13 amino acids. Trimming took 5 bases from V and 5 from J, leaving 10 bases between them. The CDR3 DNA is TGTGCCAGCAGTCTGACAGTGTATCAGCCCCAGCATTTT. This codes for CASSLTVYQPQHF.

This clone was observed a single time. CDR3 region: CACTGTGGAGEQYF. The CDR3 DNA follows: TGTGCCTGCACCGGGACAGGGGGCGCGGGCGAGCAGTACTTC. The rearrangement uses TRBV7-2 and TRBJ2-7, with 12 positions matching TRBD1. This CDR3 comprises 14 residues. Germline V gene sequence: CDR1 SGHTA, CDR2 FQGNSA. V gave up 11 bases and J gave up 6 bases; unmatched junction bases: 11.

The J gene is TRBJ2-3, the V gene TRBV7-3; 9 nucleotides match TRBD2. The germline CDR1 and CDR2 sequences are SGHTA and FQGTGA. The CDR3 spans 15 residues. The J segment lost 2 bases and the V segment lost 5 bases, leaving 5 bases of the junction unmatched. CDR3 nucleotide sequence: TGTGCCAGCAGCCTGCTAGCGGGGTTCACAGATACGCAGTATTTT. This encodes CASSLLAGFTDTQYF.

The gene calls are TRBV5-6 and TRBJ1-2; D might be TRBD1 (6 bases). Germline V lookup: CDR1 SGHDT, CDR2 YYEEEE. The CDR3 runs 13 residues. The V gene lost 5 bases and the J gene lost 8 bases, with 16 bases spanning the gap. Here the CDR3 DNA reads TGTGCCAGCAGGGCCGCAGGGGCGGAGGGCTACACCTTC. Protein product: CASRAAGAEGYTF.

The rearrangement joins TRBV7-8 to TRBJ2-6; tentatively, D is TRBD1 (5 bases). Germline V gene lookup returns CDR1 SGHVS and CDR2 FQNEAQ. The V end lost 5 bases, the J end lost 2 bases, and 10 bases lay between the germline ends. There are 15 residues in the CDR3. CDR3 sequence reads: CASSTSGTGANVLTF. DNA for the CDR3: TGTGCCAGCAGCACATCAGGGACTGGGGCCAACGTCCTGACTTTC.

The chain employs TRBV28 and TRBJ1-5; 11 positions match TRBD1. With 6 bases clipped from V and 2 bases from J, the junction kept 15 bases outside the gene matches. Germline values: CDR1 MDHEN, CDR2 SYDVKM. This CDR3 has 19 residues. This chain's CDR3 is CASSTALGQGAVRNQPQHF. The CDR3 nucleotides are TGTGCCAGCAGCACGGCCCTAGGACAGGGGGCCGTACGCAATCAGCCCCAGCATTTT.

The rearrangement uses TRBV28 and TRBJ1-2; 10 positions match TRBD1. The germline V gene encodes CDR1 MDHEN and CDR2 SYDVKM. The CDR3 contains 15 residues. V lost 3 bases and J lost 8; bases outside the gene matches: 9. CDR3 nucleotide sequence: TGTGCCAGCAGTTTGGGATTCCGGGACAGGGGAGGCTACACCTTC. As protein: CASSLGFRDRGGYTF.

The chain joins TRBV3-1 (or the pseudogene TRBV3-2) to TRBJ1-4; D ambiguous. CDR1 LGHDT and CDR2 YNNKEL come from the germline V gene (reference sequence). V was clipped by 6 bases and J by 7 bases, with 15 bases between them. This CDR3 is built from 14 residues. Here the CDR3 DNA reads TGTGCCAGCAGTTCATTTACTCTAGGTGAAAAACTGTTTTTT. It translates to CASSSFTLGEKLFF.

CDR3 nucleotides: TGTGCCAGCAGCCACTCGTTCCAGGGTTCCCAAGAGACCCAGTACTTC. Amino acid sequence: CASSHSFQGSQETQYF. The rearrangement uses TRBV3-1 (or the pseudogene TRBV3-2) and TRBJ2-5, with D possibly TRBD1 on 5 matching bases. Germline V gene sequence: CDR1 LGHDT, CDR2 YNNKEL (reference sequence). CDR3 length: 16 residues. The ends were cut back, 3 bases at V and 1 base at J, with 15 bases in the middle.

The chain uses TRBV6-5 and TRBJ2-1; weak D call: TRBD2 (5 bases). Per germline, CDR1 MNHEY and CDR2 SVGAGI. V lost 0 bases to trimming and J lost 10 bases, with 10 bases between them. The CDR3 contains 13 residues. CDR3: CASSYSRGSEQFF. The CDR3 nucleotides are TGTGCCAGCAGTTACTCGAGAGGGAGCGAGCAGTTCTTC.

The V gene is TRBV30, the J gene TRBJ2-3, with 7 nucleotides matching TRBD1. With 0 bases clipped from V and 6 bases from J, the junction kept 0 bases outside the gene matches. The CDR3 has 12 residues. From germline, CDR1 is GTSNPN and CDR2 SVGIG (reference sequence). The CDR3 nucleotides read TGTGCCTGGAGTGTACAGGGGGATACGCAGTATTTT. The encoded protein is CAWSVQGDTQYF.

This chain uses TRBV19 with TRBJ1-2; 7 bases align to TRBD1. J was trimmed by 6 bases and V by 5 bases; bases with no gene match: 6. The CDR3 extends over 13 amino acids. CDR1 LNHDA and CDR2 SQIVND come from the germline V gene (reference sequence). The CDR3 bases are TGTGCCAGTAGTGACAGGGAGCGTGATGGCTACACCTTC. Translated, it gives CASSDRERDGYTF.

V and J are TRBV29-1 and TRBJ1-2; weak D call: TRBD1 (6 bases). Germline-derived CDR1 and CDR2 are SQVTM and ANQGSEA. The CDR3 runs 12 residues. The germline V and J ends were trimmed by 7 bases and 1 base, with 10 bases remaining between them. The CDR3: CSARTVNYGYTF. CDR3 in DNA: TGCAGCGCCCGGACAGTTAACTATGGCTACACCTTC.

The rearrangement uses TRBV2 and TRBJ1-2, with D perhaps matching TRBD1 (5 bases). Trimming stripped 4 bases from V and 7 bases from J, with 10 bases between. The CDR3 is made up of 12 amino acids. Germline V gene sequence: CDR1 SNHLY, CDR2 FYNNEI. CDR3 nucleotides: TGTGCCAGCAGTGGGGGCAGGGCTGGCTACACCTTC. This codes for CASSGGRAGYTF.

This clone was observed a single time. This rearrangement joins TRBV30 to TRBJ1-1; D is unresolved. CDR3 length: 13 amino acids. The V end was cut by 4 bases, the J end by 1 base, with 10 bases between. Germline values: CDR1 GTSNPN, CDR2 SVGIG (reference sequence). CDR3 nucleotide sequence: TGTGCCTGGATCTCACAGAGGAACACTGAAGCTTTCTTT. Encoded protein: CAWISQRNTEAFF.

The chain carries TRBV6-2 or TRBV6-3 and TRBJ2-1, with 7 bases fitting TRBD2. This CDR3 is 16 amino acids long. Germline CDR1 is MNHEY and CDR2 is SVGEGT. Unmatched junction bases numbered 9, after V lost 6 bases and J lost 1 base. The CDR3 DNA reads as TGTGCCAGCAGCCGTCCGGGACTACGATCCTACAATGAGCAGTTCTTC. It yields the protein CASSRPGLRSYNEQFF.

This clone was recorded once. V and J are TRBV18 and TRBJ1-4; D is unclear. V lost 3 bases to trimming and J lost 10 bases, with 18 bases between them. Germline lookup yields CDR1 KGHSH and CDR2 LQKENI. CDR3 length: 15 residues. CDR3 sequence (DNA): TGTGCCAGCTCACCTCTACGAGGTCATAACGGAAAACTGTTTTTT. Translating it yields CASSPLRGHNGKLFF.

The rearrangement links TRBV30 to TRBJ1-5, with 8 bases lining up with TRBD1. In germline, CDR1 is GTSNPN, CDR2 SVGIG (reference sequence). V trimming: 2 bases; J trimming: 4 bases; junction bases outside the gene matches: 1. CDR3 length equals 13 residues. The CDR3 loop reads CAWSTGGNQPQHF. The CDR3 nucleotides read TGTGCCTGGAGTACAGGGGGAAATCAGCCCCAGCATTTT.

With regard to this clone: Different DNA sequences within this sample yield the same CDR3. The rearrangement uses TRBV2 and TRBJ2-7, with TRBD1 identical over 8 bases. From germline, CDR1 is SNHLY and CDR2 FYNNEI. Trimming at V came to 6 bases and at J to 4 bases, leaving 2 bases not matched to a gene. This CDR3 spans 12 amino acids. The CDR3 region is CASRDRAYEQYF. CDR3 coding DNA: TGTGCCAGCAGGGACAGGGCGTACGAGCAGTACTTC.

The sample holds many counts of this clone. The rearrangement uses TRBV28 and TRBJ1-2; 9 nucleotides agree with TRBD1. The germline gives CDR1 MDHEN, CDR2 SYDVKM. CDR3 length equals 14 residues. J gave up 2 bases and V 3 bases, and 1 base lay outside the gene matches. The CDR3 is CASSFGTGNYGYTF. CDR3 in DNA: TGTGCCAGCAGTTTCGGGACAGGGAACTATGGCTACACCTTC.

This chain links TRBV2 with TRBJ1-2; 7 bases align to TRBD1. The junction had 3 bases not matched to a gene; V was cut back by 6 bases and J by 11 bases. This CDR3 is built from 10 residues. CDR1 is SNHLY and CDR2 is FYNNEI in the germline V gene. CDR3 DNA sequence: TGTGCCAGCAGGGGGGGACAGTACACCTTC. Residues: CASRGGQYTF.

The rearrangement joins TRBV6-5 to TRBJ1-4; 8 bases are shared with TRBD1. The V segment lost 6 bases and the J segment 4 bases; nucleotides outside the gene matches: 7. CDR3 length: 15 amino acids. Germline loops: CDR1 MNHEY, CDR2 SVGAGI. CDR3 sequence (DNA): TGTGCCAGCAGGAGGACAGGGCTAGATAATGAAAAACTGTTTTTT. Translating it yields CASRRTGLDNEKLFF.

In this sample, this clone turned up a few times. CDR3 sequence reads: CASSLRTGVWETQYF. CDR3 DNA: TGTGCCAGCAGTCTCCGGACAGGGGTATGGGAGACCCAGTACTTC. The rearrangement links TRBV2 to TRBJ2-5; TRBD1 aligns across 9 bases. Germline-derived CDR1 and CDR2 are SNHLY and FYNNEI. Trimming removed 5 bases from V and 5 bases from J; junction bases left unmatched: 9. The CDR3 has 15 amino acids.

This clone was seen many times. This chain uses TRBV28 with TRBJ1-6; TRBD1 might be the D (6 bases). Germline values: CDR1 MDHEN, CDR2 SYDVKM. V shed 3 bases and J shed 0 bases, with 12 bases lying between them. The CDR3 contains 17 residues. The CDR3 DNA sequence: TGTGCCAGCAGTTTGATAACAGGGAGCTCCTATAATTCACCCCTCCACTTT. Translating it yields CASSLITGSSYNSPLHF.

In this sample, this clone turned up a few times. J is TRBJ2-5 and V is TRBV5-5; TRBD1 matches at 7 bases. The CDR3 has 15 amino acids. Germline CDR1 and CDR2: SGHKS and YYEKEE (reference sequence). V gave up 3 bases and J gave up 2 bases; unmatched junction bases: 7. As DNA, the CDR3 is TGTGCCAGCAGCTCGCTACAGGGGCCGCAAGAGACCCAGTACTTC. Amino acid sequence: CASSSLQGPQETQYF. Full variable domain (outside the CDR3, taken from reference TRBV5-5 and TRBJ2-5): DAGVTQSPTHLIKTRGQQVTLRCSPISGHKSVSWYQQVLGQGPQFIFQYYEKEERGRGNFPDRFSARQFPNYSSELNVNALLLGDSALYLCASSSLQGPQETQYFGPGTRLLVL.

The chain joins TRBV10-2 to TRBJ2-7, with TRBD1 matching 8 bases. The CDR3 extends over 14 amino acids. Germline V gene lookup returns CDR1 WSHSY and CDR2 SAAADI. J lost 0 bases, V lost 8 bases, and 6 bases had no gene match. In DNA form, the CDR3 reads TGCGCCAGCCGCGGACAGGGTAACTCCTACGAGCAGTACTTC. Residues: CASRGQGNSYEQYF.

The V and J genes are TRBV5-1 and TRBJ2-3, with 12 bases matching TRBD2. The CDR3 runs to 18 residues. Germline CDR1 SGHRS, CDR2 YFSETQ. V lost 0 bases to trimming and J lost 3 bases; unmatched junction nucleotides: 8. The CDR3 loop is CASSLGLAGGLGTDTQYF. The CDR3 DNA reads TGCGCCAGCAGCTTGGGCCTAGCGGGGGGGCTTGGGACAGATACGCAGTATTTT.

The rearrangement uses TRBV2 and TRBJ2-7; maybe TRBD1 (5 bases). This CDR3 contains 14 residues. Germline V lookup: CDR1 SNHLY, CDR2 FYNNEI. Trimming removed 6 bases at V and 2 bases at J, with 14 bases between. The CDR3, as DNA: TGTGCCAGCAGAATAAACCAGGGCCCCTACGAGCAGTACTTC. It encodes CASRINQGPYEQYF.